The 12 T cell receptor beta chains listed next were all sequenced from one sample in a study of blood T cell repertoires in COVID-19. Assay: immunoSEQ multiplex PCR; the TCRdb copy retains only in-frame clones and omits some. This table holds roughly 180,000 clones, around 82% found once. Sequencing input: peripheral blood. These receptors originate from a man at least 80 years old with COVID-19, enrolled during active disease.

The rearrangement links TRBV19 to TRBJ2-5; 7 nucleotides match TRBD1. CDR3 length: 13 residues. CDR1 and CDR2 (germline): LNHDA, SQIVND (reference sequence). V gave up 4 bases and J gave up 4 bases; unmatched junction bases: 3. The CDR3 DNA reads as TGTGCCAGTAGTAAGAACAGGGGAGAGACCCAGTACTTC. Protein product: CASSKNRGETQYF.

The CDR3 spells CASSEVTGAVTEAFF. Here the CDR3 DNA reads TGTGCCAGCAGTGAAGTGACAGGGGCCGTCACTGAAGCTTTCTTT. V gene TRBV6-1 combines with J gene TRBJ1-1, with 8 bases lining up with TRBD1. The CDR3 length is 15 residues. The junction had 5 bases not matched to a gene; V was cut back by 1 base and J by 4 bases. The germline gives CDR1 MNHNS, CDR2 SASEGT.

This sequence joins TRBV7-2 and TRBJ1-1, with D hard to call. The CDR3 extends over 14 amino acids. Germline loops: CDR1 SGHTA, CDR2 FQGNSA. V was shortened by 5 bases and J by 6 bases, with 16 bases between the two germline ends. The CDR3 coding sequence is TGTGCCAGCAGCGGGAGAAGTTACAACTCTGAAGCTTTCTTT. Translation gives CASSGRSYNSEAFF. The variable domain in full, with the rest retrieved from reference TRBV7-2 and TRBJ1-1, is GAGVSQSPSNKVTEKGKDVELRCDPISGHTALYWYRQSLGQGLEFLIYFQGNSAPDKSGLPSDRFSAERTGGSVSTLTIQRTQQEDSAVYLCASSGRSYNSEAFFGQGTRLTVV.

The chain links TRBV18 to TRBJ2-1; tentatively, D is TRBD1 (5 bases). Trimming pared 3 bases from V and 8 bases from J, leaving 11 bases between. Germline-derived CDR1 and CDR2 are KGHSH and LQKENI. The CDR3 contains 13 residues. The CDR3 DNA reads TGTGCCAGCTCACCGCAGGGTGGGGATGAGCAGTTCTTC. It translates to CASSPQGGDEQFF.

The chain recombines TRBV19 with TRBJ1-6; unclear D gene. CDR1 and CDR2 (germline): LNHDA, SQIVND (reference sequence). The CDR3 extends over 15 amino acids. V shed 4 bases and J shed 0 bases, with 7 bases lying between them. CDR3 sequence (DNA): TGTGCCAGTAGTACGGAGAGCTCCTATAATTCACCCCTCCACTTT. This codes for CASSTESSYNSPLHF. Filled out from reference TRBV19 and TRBJ1-6, the complete variable domain reads DGGITQSPKYLFRKEGQNVTLSCEQNLNHDAMYWYRQDPGQGLRLIYYSQIVNDFQKGDIAEGYSVSREKKESFPLTVTSAQKNPTAFYLCASSTESSYNSPLHFGNGTRLTVT.

This chain uses TRBV7-2 with TRBJ1-6; TRBD1 agrees at 9 bases. The germline V gene has CDR1 SGHTA and CDR2 FQGNSA. This CDR3 has 14 residues. With 1 base clipped from V and 12 bases from J, the junction kept 4 bases outside the gene matches. CDR3 nucleotide sequence: TGTGCCAGCAGCTTAGTGGGGACAGGGTTACCCCTCCACTTT. Its translation: CASSLVGTGLPLHF.

This chain connects TRBV5-1 to TRBJ1-2; 8 positions match TRBD1. V gave up 5 bases and J gave up 4 bases; unmatched junction bases: 7. CDR1 SGHRS and CDR2 YFSETQ come from the germline V gene. The CDR3 is 14 amino acids. The CDR3 sequence: CASRTRQGSYGYTF. The CDR3 DNA reads as TGCGCCAGCAGAACGAGACAGGGGAGCTATGGCTACACCTTC.

The chain links TRBV14 to TRBJ2-1; TRBD2 agrees at 15 bases. V lost 4 bases, J lost 0 bases, and 4 bases stayed unmatched. Looked up from germline, CDR1 is SGHDN and CDR2 is FVKESK. The CDR3 is 18 amino acids. The CDR3 region has the DNA TGTGCCAGCAGCCCGGGACTAGCGGGGGGTAACTCCTACAATGAGCAGTTCTTC. The encoded protein is CASSPGLAGGNSYNEQFF. Drawing the rest from reference TRBV14 and TRBJ2-1, the complete variable domain is EAGVTQFPSHSVIEKGQTVTLRCDPISGHDNLYWYRRVMGKEIKFLLHFVKESKQDESGMPNNRFLAERTGGTYSTLKVQPAELEDSGVYFCASSPGLAGGNSYNEQFFGPGTRLTVL.

The rearrangement joins TRBV7-2 to TRBJ2-5; D may be TRBD2 (5 bases). V lost 7 bases to trimming and J lost 5 bases, with 26 bases between them. In germline, CDR1 is SGHTA, CDR2 FQGNSA. CDR3 length: 17 amino acids. CDR3 loop: CASTREGGYKRAETQYF. CDR3 nucleotides: TGTGCCAGCACCCGCGAAGGCGGGTATAAGAGGGCGGAGACCCAGTACTTC.

The chain joins TRBV7-9 to TRBJ2-6, with D possibly matching TRBD1 (6 bases). Trimming cost V 7 bases and J 0 bases, with 19 bases left between them. This CDR3 is 18 amino acids long. Germline loops: CDR1 SEHNR, CDR2 FQNEAQ (reference sequence). The DNA of the CDR3 is TGTGCCAGCACCCGGACAGCCGGAACGCGCTCTGGGGCCAACGTCCTGACTTTC. This gives the protein CASTRTAGTRSGANVLTF.

The DNA for the CDR3 is TGTGCCAGCAGCTGGCCTACTGGTGGGGGGGACACAGATACGCAGTATTTT. Its translation: CASSWPTGGGDTDTQYF. V is TRBV7-8 and J is TRBJ2-3; 7 bases map to TRBD2. The CDR3 covers 17 residues. The junction had 12 bases not matched to a gene; V was cut back by 4 bases and J by 2 bases. CDR1 is SGHVS, CDR2 FQNEAQ, per germline.

The J gene is TRBJ1-4, the V gene TRBV7-2; perhaps TRBD1 as D (6 bases). The CDR3 is 18 amino acids. V was trimmed by 0 bases and J by 3 bases, leaving 17 bases between them. Germline V gene lookup returns CDR1 SGHTA and CDR2 FQGNSA. The CDR3 is CASSLAGGGGAANEKLFF. CDR3 in DNA: TGTGCCAGCAGCTTAGCTGGAGGTGGGGGGGCAGCTAATGAAAAACTGTTTTTT.